The entry that follows covers one TCR beta chain sequence. The germline V gene has CDR1 LGHNA and CDR2 YSLEER. This CDR3 comprises 15 residues. V was pared by 1 base and J by 9 bases, with 16 bases between. Which cohort a participant joined came from the clinical history participants gave. Donors in Cohort 3 who had recovered were those with two negative PCRs, healthcare professional clearance, or resolution of their symptoms. The data derive from a study of blood T cell repertoires in COVID-19. Study-wide context: Acute and convalescent COVID-19 specimens originated in the United States, Italy and Spain. PBMCs, B-cell-depleted T cells, or T cells provided the cDNA or gDNA that made up the material.

Clones were read by immunoSEQ multiplex PCR, and TCRdb kept only the in-frame ones, dropping some. The data contain around 170,000 clones, roughly 90% of them seen just once; the ten biggest clones take up 6% to 7.5%. The sequenced sample consisted of PBMCs or T cells enriched from blood (not recorded which). The chain couples TRBV4-3 to TRBJ2-1; D possibly corresponds to TRBD2 (6 bases). The TCR was taken from a woman aged 50 to 60 who had recovered from COVID-19. This chain's CDR3 is CASSQVLFGGIEQFF. For the CDR3, the DNA is TGCGCCAGCAGCCAAGTTCTCTTCGGGGGAATTGAGCAGTTCTTC.